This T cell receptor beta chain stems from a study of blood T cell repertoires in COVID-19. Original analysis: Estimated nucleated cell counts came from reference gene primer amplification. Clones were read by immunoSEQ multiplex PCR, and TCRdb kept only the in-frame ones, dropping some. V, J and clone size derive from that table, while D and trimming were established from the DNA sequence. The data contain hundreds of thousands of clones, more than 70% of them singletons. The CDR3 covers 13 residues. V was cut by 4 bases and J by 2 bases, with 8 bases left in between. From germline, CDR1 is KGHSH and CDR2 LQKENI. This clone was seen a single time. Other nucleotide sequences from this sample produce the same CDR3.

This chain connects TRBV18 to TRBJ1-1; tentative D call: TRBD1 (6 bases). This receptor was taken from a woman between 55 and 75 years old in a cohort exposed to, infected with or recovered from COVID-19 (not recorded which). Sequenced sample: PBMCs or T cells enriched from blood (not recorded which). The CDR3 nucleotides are TGTGCCAGCTCACTGGACAGAAACACTGAAGCTTTCTTT. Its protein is CASSLDRNTEAFF.